This T cell receptor (beta chain) was documented in a study of shared clonotypes between healthy human individuals. V shed 0 bases, J shed 9 bases, and the junction held 7 bases outside the gene matches. This CDR3 is 14 amino acids long. Per germline, CDR1 SGHRS and CDR2 YFSETQ. Libraries were prepared by immunoSEQ multiplex PCR; TCRdb keeps only in-frame clonotypes and omits some of them. This table holds about 2.3 million clones, about nine tenths found once. This sequence joins TRBV5-1 and TRBJ2-5; TRBD1 matches 8 bases. This TCR was sampled from a young man in good health. Some clones in this sample may be carry-over from other donors' samples. Source material: naive CD4+ T cells from PBMCs. The subset was: CD45RA+ positively selected. CDR3 bases: TGCGCCAGCAGCTTGGGGACAGGGTCAAGGGCCCAGTACTTC. As protein: CASSLGTGSRAQYF.